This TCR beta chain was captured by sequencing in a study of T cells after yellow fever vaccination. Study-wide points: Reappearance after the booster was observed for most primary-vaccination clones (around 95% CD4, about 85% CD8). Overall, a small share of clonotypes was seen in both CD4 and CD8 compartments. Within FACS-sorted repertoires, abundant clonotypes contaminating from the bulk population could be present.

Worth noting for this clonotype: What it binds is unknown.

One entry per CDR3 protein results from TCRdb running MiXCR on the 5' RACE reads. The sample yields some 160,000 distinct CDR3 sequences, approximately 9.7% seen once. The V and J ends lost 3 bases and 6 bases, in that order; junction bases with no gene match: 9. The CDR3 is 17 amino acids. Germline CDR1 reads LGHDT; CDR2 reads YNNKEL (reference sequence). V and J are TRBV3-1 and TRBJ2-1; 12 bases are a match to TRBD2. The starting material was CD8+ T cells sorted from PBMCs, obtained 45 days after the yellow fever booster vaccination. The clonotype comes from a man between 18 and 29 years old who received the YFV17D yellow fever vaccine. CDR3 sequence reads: CASSQESGTSGFNEQFF. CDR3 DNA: TGTGCCAGCAGCCAGGAATCCGGGACTAGCGGGTTCAATGAGCAGTTCTTC.